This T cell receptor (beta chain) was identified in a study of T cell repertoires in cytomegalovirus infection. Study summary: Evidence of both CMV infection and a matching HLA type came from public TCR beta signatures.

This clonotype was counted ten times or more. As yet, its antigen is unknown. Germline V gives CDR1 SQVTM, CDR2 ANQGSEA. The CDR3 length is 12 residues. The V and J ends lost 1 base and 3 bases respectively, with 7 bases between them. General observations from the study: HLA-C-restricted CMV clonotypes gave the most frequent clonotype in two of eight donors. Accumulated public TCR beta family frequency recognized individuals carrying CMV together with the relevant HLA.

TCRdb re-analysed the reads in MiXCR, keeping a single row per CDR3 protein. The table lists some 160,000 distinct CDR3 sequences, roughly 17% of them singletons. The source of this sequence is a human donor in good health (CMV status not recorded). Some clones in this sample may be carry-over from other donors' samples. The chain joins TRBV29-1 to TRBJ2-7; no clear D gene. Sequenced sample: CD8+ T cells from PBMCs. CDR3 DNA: TGCAGCGTTGAAGGAAGTTTCTACGAGCAGTACTTC. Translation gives CSVEGSFYEQYF.